This T cell receptor beta chain originates from a study of blood T cell repertoires in COVID-19. Study in general: Donors in the United States, Italy and Spain gave samples during acute or convalescent COVID-19.

The CDR3 has 15 amino acids. Trimming removed 8 bases from V and 3 bases from J; junction bases left unmatched: 10. CDR1 is MNHEY, CDR2 SVGAGI, per germline. Authors' analysis steps: The assay estimated nucleated cells by amplifying reference gene primers. The protocol was immunoSEQ multiplex PCR, while the TCRdb copy is restricted to in-frame clones and leaves out a portion. That table is the source of V, J and clone size, and D and trimming were worked out from the DNA. The sample yields about 300,000 clones, roughly 90% seen once. Across about two dozen US areas, participants ranged in age from 18 to 89 years. Categorization into cohorts depended on clinical history that participants reported.

Material for sequencing was PBMCs or T cells enriched from blood (not recorded which). The chain carries TRBV6-5 and TRBJ2-7; the match to TRBD1 covers 10 bases. This TCR was recovered from a woman aged 45-65 years who had been exposed to COVID-19. The CDR3 is CASALLDRGDYEQYF. The CDR3 DNA is TGTGCCAGCGCCTTGCTGGACAGGGGGGACTACGAGCAGTACTTC.